What follows describes a single TCR beta chain. Its antigen is not known. With a J-beta primer mix and a sample-barcoded 5' primer, a second PCR ran roughly 6 to 12 cycles. TCRdb processed the 5' RACE reads anew with MiXCR; each CDR3 protein has one entry. This table holds about 900,000 distinct CDR3 sequences, around 48% found once. The data belong to a study of blood T cells in healthy people across ages. Study-level points and caveats: Age advanced and TCR beta diversity per million T cells fell, roughly linearly.

Individuals who donated were healthy Caucasians from Russia aged about 6 to 100. Donors gave about 10 milliliters of peripheral blood apiece. Germline CDR1 SQVTM, CDR2 ANQGSEA. The CDR3 has 11 amino acids. V lost 6 bases and J 3 bases, leaving 8 bases between the germline ends. The sequenced sample consisted of blood. The sequence came from a man between 25 and 39 years old in good health. This chain links TRBV29-1 with TRBJ1-2, with D possibly being TRBD1 (6 bases). CDR3 loop: CSVTGYYGYTF. The CDR3, as DNA: TGCAGCGTCACAGGGTACTATGGCTACACCTTC.